This TCR beta chain was sequenced in a study of somatic mutations in cytotoxic T cells in rheumatoid arthritis. The CDR3 loop spans 14 amino acids. CDR1 and CDR2 from the germline V gene are SEHNR and FQNEAQ (reference sequence). V dropped 0 bases and J dropped 1 base, with 7 bases sitting between them. The repertoire was sequenced with immunoSEQ multiplex PCR; TCRdb's copy has only in-frame clones and lacks some. The profile shows 15,000 to 20,000 clones, 70% to 80% of them singletons. The chain has TRBV7-9 and TRBJ2-7, with D unclear. This receptor was obtained from an adult with rheumatoid arthritis. Sample: CD8+ T cells sorted from blood. The CDR3 region is CASSLATESYEQYF. The CDR3 DNA sequence: TGTGCCAGCAGCTTAGCGACCGAATCCTACGAGCAGTACTTC.